This T cell receptor (beta chain) came from a study of spatial heterogeneity in lung cancer. Study results and caveats: For expanded intratumoral alpha and beta TCRs, counts tracked tumor mutation counts. Estimation of coverage gave values of around 7% for alpha and 13% for beta chains in tumor T cells.

This clonotype is judged medium-sized (0.01 to 0.1%). The antigen is unknown. The sample's time point: sample taken at primary tumor resection. No cells were sorted before sequencing. The whole RNA sequenced was extracted from tumor, nontumor lung or frozen PBMC. The V end was cut by 0 bases, the J end by 5 bases, with 6 bases between. The CDR3 loop spans 13 amino acids. Germline lookup yields CDR1 LGHDT and CDR2 YNNKEL (reference sequence). TCRdb recomputed calls from the 5' RACE reads with MiXCR, one row per CDR3 protein. The sample has 2,000 to 2,500 distinct CDR3 sequences; more than 7.5% are singletons.

The origin of this receptor is a male donor with early-stage non-small cell lung cancer. This chain uses TRBV3-1 with TRBJ2-3; D not certain. The sample was lung tumor tissue, taken at surgery. This chain's CDR3 is CASSQDTRDTQYF. The CDR3 region has the DNA TGTGCCAGCAGCCAAGATACGAGAGATACGCAGTATTTT.